The source of this T cell receptor (beta chain) is a study of memory CD4+ T cells and cytomegalovirus serostatus. Sequenced by immunoSEQ multiplex PCR; TCRdb stores in-frame clones only, minus some. This sample yields around 45,000 clones, of which around 74% are seen a single time; 0.5% to 0.65% belongs to the top ten. CDR3 length equals 14 residues. Looked up from germline, CDR1 is MNHEY and CDR2 is SVGAGI. The V end was cut by 5 bases, the J end by 4 bases, with 14 bases between. The sort gate was single viable CD3+CD4+CD8-CD45RO+ cells for memory CD4+ T cells. Positive selection with CD4 microbeads enriched total CD4+ T cells.

The rearrangement joins TRBV6-5 to TRBJ1-1; the D gene is possibly TRBD1 (5 bases). The sequence derives from an adult in good health and CMV-seronegative. Sequencing was carried out using memory CD4+ T cells from blood. CDR3 region: CASSPSGALTEAFF. The CDR3 DNA reads as TGTGCCAGCAGTCCCAGCGGGGCCCTCACTGAAGCTTTCTTT.